The T cell receptor (beta chain) under discussion was sequenced for a study of blood T cells in healthy people across ages. The use of a sample-barcoded 5' primer and a J-beta primer mix characterized a second PCR of roughly 6 to 11 cycles. TCRdb reanalysed the 5' RACE reads using MiXCR and keeps one entry per CDR3 protein. The table has about 760,000 distinct CDR3 sequences, approximately 25% seen once; the top ten hold just under 9.5%. The same data also went into a second study, on T cells of mothers and their children. As that study records: A slight, non-significant increase in overlap was found for related mother-child pairs relative to unrelated pairs.

Sequencing was carried out using blood. The TCR sequence derives from a boy between 10 and 17 years old in good health.

The CDR3 nucleotides are TGTGCCAGCAGTTTTGGGGACAGGGTACACGAGCAGTACTTC. Amino acid sequence: CASSFGDRVHEQYF. The rearrangement uses TRBV12-3 or TRBV12-4 and TRBJ2-7; 9 nucleotides match TRBD1. The CDR3 runs to 14 residues. The V and J ends lost 3 bases and 5 bases, in that order; junction bases with no gene match: 5.